One sample yielded the 2 T cell receptor beta chains listed below, sequenced in a study of cytomegalovirus exposure and HLA in healthy donors. Primers: 60 Vbeta forward and 13 Jbeta reverse. Here immunoSEQ multiplex PCR was the method, and the copy in TCRdb shows in-frame clones only, minus some. The sample consists of about 160,000 clones, roughly 79% of them appearing once. Sequencing was carried out using PBMCs. These receptors were obtained from a man aged 40-55 years in good health and CMV-seronegative.

The J gene is TRBJ2-1, the V gene TRBV28; 9 bases fit TRBD2. The trim removed 5 bases at V and 0 bases at J, leaving 5 bases unmatched. CDR1 MDHEN and CDR2 SYDVKM come from the germline V gene. This CDR3 region has 16 residues. The CDR3 region has the DNA TGTGCCAGCAGTGGACGACTAGCGGACTCCTACAATGAGCAGTTCTTC. Its protein is CASSGRLADSYNEQFF.

V and J are TRBV7-9 and TRBJ2-7; D possibly corresponds to TRBD1 (5 bases). Germline assignment: CDR1 SEHNR and CDR2 FQNEAQ (reference sequence). The CDR3 runs 14 residues. Trimming removed 3 bases at V and 6 bases at J, with 15 bases between. As DNA, the CDR3 is TGTGCCAGCAGCTTGTTATTGGGGCAGGGCGAGCAGTACTTC. Translation gives CASSLLLGQGEQYF. Full variable domain (remainder filled in from reference TRBV7-9 and TRBJ2-7): DTGVSQNPRHKITKRGQNVTFRCDPISEHNRLYWYRQTLGQGPEFLTYFQNEAQLEKSRLLSDRFSAERPKGSFSTLEIQRTEQGDSAMYLCASSLLLGQGEQYFGPGTRLTVT.